The 12 T cell receptor beta chains given below trace back to one sample, sequenced in a study of T cells after yellow fever vaccination. TCRdb passed the 5' RACE reads through MiXCR, listing each CDR3 protein once. The sample shows roughly 520,000 distinct CDR3 sequences, 21% of them seen only once. The source material was PBMCs, sampled roughly 20 days after the first yellow fever vaccination. The source of these receptors is a man aged 18 to 35 who received the YFV17D yellow fever vaccine.

The chain carries TRBV4-3 and TRBJ2-3; TRBD2 agrees at 9 bases. The CDR3 is made up of 16 amino acids. V lost 1 base to trimming and J lost 4 bases; unmatched junction nucleotides: 6. Germline V gives CDR1 LGHNA, CDR2 YSLEER. DNA for the CDR3: TGCGCCAGCAGCCAAGGCAAAGCGGGGGGCGCAGATACGCAGTATTTT. It codes for CASSQGKAGGADTQYF.

The rearrangement joins TRBV18 to TRBJ1-6; D is uncertain. Germline V gene sequence: CDR1 KGHSH, CDR2 LQKENI. The CDR3 length is 14 residues. V lost 2 bases, J lost 7 bases, and 9 bases lay in between. The CDR3 bases are TGTGCCAGCTCACCAAGGCAGCTAAATTCACCCCTCCACTTT. Translating gives CASSPRQLNSPLHF.

The genes are TRBV24-1 and TRBJ2-5; D unclear. V lost 0 bases to trimming and J lost 5 bases, with 6 bases between them. This CDR3 is built from 13 residues. Germline V gene lookup returns CDR1 KGHDR and CDR2 SFDVKD. The CDR3 sequence: CATSDLDGETQYF. The DNA of the CDR3 is TGTGCCACCAGTGATTTGGACGGGGAGACCCAGTACTTC.

This clonotype turned up a few times. V gene TRBV5-6 combines with J gene TRBJ2-2, with D uncertain. The V end lost 0 bases, the J end lost 4 bases, and 10 bases lay between the germline ends. The CDR3 is made up of 15 amino acids. CDR1 and CDR2 (germline): SGHDT, YYEEEE. In DNA, the CDR3 is TGTGCCAGCAGCTTGGATCCGCAGTTCACCGGGGAGCTGTTTTTT. This codes for CASSLDPQFTGELFF.

The V and J genes are TRBV9 and TRBJ2-7; no clear D gene. The CDR3 loop spans 14 amino acids. V gave up 3 bases and J gave up 2 bases, with 12 bases separating them. The germline CDR1 and CDR2 sequences are SGDLS and YYNGEE. The CDR3 DNA follows: TGTGCCAGCAGCGGTGGACCGTTGACCTACGAGCAGTACTTC. The encoded protein is CASSGGPLTYEQYF.

This sequence joins TRBV6-1 and TRBJ1-6; weak D call: TRBD1 (6 bases). CDR3 size: 14 residues. In germline, CDR1 is MNHNS, CDR2 SASEGT. V gave up 8 bases and J gave up 7 bases, with 15 bases separating them. Here the CDR3 reads CASEGGQENSPLHF. CDR3 DNA: TGTGCCAGCGAAGGGGGGCAGGAGAATTCACCCCTCCACTTT.

This rearrangement joins TRBV4-1 to TRBJ2-1; no clear D gene. V was pared by 0 bases and J by 6 bases, with 12 bases between. The CDR3 is made up of 15 amino acids. CDR1 MGHRA and CDR2 YSYEKL come from the germline V gene. The CDR3 DNA reads as TGCGCCAGCAGCCAAGAGTTTTGGGTGGGCAATGAGCAGTTCTTC. Translated: CASSQEFWVGNEQFF.

The chain has TRBV12-3 or TRBV12-4 and TRBJ2-1; perhaps TRBD1 as D (5 bases). V gave up 6 bases and J gave up 0 bases, with 9 bases separating them. CDR3 length: 14 amino acids. CDR3 in DNA: TGTGCCAGCAGACGACAGAGCTCCTACAATGAGCAGTTCTTC. Its translation: CASRRQSSYNEQFF.

This clonotype appeared many times. The rearrangement links TRBV5-1 to TRBJ2-3; the match to TRBD1 covers 10 bases. J gave up 5 bases and V 4 bases, and 4 bases lay outside the gene matches. Germline assignment: CDR1 SGHRS and CDR2 YFSETQ. The CDR3 extends over 14 amino acids. CDR3 bases: TGCGCCAGCAGCGCGACAGGGGGCGGAGATACGCAGTATTTT. Its protein product is CASSATGGGDTQYF. Full variable domain (remainder filled in from reference TRBV5-1 and TRBJ2-3): KAGVTQTPRYLIKTRGQQVTLSCSPISGHRSVSWYQQTPGQGLQFLFEYFSETQRNKGNFPGRFSGRQFSNSRSEMNVSTLELGDSALYLCASSATGGGDTQYFGPGTRLTVL.

This clonotype was counted between two and nine times. The chain is built from TRBV12-3 or TRBV12-4 and TRBJ1-1, with 9 bases identical to TRBD1. J gave up 1 base and V 7 bases, and 4 bases lay outside the gene matches. CDR3 size: 14 residues. In DNA, the CDR3 is TGTGCCAGCACCACAGGGGGCTCGAACACTGAAGCTTTCTTT. Amino acids: CASTTGGSNTEAFF.

The chain is built from TRBV6-2 or TRBV6-3 and TRBJ2-2; no clear D gene. Looked up from germline, CDR1 is MNHEY and CDR2 is SVGEGT. The CDR3 has 13 residues. V was shortened by 7 bases and J by 7 bases, with 13 bases between the two germline ends. CDR3 in amino acids: CASTRRDIGELFF. The CDR3 DNA reads as TGTGCCAGCACCCGAAGGGATATCGGGGAGCTGTTTTTT.

The V gene is TRBV9, the J gene TRBJ2-1; possibly TRBD1 for D (5 bases). The germline CDR1 and CDR2 sequences are SGDLS and YYNGEE. The V end was cut by 3 bases, the J end by 5 bases, with 12 bases between. The CDR3 loop spans 14 amino acids. DNA of the CDR3: TGTGCCAGCAGCGGAACGGACACTAACAATGAGCAGTTCTTC. It encodes CASSGTDTNNEQFF.